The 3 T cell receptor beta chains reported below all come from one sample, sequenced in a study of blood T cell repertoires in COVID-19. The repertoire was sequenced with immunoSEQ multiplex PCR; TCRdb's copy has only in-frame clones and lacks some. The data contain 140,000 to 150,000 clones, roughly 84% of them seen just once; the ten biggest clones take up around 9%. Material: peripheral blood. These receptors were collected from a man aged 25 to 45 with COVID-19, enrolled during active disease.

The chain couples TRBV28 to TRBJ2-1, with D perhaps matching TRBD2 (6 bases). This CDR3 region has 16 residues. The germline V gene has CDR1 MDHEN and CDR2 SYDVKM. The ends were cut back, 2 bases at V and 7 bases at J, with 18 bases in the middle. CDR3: CASSLDKAEGRNEQFF. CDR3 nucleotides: TGTGCCAGCAGTTTAGATAAGGCAGAGGGGAGGAATGAGCAGTTCTTC.

CDR3 coding DNA: TGTGCCAGCAGAGATCAGGGGGCCCGGGCCCTCCACTTT. Its protein product is CASRDQGARALHF. This rearrangement joins TRBV28 to TRBJ1-6; 8 bases map to TRBD1. From germline, CDR1 is MDHEN and CDR2 SYDVKM. J lost 14 bases, V lost 6 bases, and 9 bases had no gene match. This CDR3 is built from 13 residues.

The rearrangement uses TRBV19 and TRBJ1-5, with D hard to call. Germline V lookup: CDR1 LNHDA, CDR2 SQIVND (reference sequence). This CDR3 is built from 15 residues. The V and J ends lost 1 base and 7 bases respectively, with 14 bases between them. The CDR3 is CASSIGAGLGQPQHF. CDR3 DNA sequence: TGTGCCAGTAGTATAGGTGCGGGCCTCGGGCAGCCCCAGCATTTT.